This T cell receptor (beta chain) was found in a study of blood T cell repertoires in COVID-19. Overall study: From the United States, Italy and Spain came samples of acute and convalescent COVID-19. Sources were T cells, B-cell-depleted T cells, or PBMCs; the material itself was cDNA or gDNA.

Germline values: CDR1 MNHEY, CDR2 SMNVEV (reference sequence). The CDR3 contains 16 residues. V dropped 0 bases and J dropped 3; count of bases not matched to a gene: 8. Authors' analysis steps: Quantification of nucleated cells was approximated via reference gene primer amplification. Measured with immunoSEQ multiplex PCR; TCRdb has only the in-frame clones, and not every one. Clone size and V and J calls were adopted from that table, with D and trimming inferred from the DNA. This table has fewer than 250,000 clones, approximately 83% appearing once. The material sequenced was peripheral blood. This TCR was sampled from a woman in her 40s with active or convalescent COVID-19. This rearrangement joins TRBV27 to TRBJ2-7; 7 nucleotides line up with TRBD2. In DNA form, the CDR3 reads TGTGCCAGCAGTTTATCCCTGAGCGGGGTTTACTACGAGCAGTACTTC. Its translation is CASSLSLSGVYYEQYF.